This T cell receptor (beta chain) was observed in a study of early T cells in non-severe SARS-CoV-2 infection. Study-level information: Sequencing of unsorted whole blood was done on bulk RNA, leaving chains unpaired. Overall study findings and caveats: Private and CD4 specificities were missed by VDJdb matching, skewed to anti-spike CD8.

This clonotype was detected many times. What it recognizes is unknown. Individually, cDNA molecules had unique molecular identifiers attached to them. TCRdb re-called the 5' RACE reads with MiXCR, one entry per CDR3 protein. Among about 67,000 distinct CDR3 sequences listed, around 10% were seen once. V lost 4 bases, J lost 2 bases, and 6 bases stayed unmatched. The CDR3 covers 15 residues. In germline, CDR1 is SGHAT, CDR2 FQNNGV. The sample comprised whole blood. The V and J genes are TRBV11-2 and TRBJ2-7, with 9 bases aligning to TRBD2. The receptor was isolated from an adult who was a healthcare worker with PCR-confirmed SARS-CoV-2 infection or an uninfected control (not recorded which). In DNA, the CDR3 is TGTGCCAGCAGCTCCGGCCGGACTAGCGCCTACGAGCAGTACTTC. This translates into CASSSGRTSAYEQYF. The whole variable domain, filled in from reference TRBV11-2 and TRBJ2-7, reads EAGVAQSPRYKIIEKRQSVAFWCNPISGHATLYWYQQILGQGPKLLIQFQNNGVVDDSQLPKDRFSAERLKGVDSTLKIQPAKLEDSAVYLCASSSGRTSAYEQYFGPGTRLTVT.